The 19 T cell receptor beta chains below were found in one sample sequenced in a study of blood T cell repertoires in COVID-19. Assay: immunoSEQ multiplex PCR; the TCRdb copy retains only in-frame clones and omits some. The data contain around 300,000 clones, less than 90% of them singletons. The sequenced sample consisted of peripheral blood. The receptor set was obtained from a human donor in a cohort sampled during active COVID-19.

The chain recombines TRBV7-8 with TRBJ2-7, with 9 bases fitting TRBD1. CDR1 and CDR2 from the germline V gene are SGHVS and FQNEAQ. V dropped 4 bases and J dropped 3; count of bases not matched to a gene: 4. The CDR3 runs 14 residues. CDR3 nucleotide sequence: TGTGCCAGCAGCTCTGACAGGGGGGTCTACGAGCAGTACTTC. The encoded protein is CASSSDRGVYEQYF.

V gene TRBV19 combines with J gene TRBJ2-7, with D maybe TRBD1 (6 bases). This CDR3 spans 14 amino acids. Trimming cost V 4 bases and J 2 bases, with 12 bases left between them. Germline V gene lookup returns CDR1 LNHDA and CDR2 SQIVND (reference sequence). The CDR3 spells CASSTGQHTYEQYF. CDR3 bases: TGTGCCAGTAGTACCGGACAGCACACCTACGAGCAGTACTTC.

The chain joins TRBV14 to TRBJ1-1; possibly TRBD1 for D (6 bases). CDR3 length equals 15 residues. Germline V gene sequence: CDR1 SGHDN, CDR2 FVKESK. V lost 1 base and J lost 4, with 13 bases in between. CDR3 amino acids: CASSQARGGVTEAFF. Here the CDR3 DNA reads TGTGCCAGCAGCCAAGCTAGGGGGGGCGTCACTGAAGCTTTCTTT.

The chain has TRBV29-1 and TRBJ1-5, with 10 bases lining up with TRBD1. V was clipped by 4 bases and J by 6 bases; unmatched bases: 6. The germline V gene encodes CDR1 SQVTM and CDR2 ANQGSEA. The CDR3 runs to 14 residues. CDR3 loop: CSVGGTGEGQPQHF. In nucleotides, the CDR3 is TGCAGCGTTGGGGGGACAGGGGAGGGTCAGCCCCAGCATTTT.

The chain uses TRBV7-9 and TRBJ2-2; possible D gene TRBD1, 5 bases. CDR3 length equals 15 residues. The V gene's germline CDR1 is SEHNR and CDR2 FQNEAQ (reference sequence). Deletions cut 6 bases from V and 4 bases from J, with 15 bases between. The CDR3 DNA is TGTGCCAGCAGGCGATCAGGGATTGGCACCGGGGAGCTGTTTTTT. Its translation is CASRRSGIGTGELFF.

CDR3: CASSEPGLAGGNEQFF. The CDR3 bases are TGTGCCAGCAGTGAACCCGGACTAGCGGGAGGGAACGAGCAGTTCTTC. This chain uses TRBV2 with TRBJ2-1; the match to TRBD2 covers 15 bases. V lost 2 bases, J lost 10 bases, and 6 bases stayed unmatched. CDR3 size: 16 residues. Germline V gene lookup returns CDR1 SNHLY and CDR2 FYNNEI.

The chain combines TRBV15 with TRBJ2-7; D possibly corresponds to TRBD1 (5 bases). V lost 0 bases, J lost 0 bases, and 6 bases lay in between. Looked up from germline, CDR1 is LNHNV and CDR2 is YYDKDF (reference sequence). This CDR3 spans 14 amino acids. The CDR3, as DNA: TGTGCCACCAGCAGAGACAGGGCCTCCTACGAGCAGTACTTC. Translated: CATSRDRASYEQYF.

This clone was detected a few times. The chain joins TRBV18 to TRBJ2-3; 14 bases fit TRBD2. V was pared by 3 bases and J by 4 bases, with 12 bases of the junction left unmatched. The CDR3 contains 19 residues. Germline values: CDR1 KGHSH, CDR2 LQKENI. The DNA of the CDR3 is TGTGCCAGCTCACCGCCAGGACTAGCGGGAGGTACCCCCCCAGATACGCAGTATTTT. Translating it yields CASSPPGLAGGTPPDTQYF.

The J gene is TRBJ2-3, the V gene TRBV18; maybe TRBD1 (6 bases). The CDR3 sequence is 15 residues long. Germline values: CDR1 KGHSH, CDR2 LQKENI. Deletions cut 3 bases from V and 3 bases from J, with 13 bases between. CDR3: CASSPTGSWTDTQYF. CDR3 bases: TGTGCCAGCTCACCCACAGGGTCTTGGACAGATACGCAGTATTTT.

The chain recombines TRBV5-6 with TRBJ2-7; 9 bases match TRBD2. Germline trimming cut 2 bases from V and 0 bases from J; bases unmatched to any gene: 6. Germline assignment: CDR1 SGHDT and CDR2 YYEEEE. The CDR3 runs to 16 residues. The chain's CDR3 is CASSLALAGISYEQYF. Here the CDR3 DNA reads TGTGCCAGCAGCTTAGCACTAGCGGGTATCTCCTACGAGCAGTACTTC.

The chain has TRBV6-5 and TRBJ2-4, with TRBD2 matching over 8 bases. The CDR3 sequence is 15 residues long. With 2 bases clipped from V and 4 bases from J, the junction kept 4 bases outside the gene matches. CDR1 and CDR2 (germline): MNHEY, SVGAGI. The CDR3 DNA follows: TGTGCCAGCAGTTACGACCGGGGGGGAAAAAACATTCAGTACTTC. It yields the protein CASSYDRGGKNIQYF.

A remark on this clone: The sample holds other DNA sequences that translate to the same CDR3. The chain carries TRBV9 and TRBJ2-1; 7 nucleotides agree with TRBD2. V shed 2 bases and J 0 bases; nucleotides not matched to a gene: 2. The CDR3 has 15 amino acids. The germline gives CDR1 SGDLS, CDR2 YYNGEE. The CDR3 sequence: CASSVLAGSYNEQFF. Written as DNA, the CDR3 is TGTGCCAGCAGCGTTTTAGCGGGCTCCTACAATGAGCAGTTCTTC.

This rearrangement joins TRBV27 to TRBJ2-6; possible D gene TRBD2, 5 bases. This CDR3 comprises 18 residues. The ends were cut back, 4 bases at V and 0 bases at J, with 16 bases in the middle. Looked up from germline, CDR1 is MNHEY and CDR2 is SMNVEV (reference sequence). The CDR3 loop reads CASSSNIGKGSGANVLTF. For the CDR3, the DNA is TGTGCCAGCAGTTCAAACATCGGGAAAGGCTCTGGGGCCAACGTCCTGACTTTC.

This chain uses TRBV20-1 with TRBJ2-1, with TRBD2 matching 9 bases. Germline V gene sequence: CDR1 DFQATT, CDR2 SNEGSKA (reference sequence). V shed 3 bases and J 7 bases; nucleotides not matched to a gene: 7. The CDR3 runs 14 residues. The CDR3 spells CSASSLAGWNEQFF. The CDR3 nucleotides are TGCAGTGCTAGTTCGCTAGCGGGATGGAATGAGCAGTTCTTC.

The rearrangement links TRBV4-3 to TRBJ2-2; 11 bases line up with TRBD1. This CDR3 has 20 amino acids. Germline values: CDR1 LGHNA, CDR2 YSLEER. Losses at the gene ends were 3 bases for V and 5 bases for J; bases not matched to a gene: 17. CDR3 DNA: TGCGCCAGCAGCCAGGTCCGGGACAGGGGGGCCACTAGTTTTACCGGGGAGCTGTTTTTT. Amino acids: CASSQVRDRGATSFTGELFF.

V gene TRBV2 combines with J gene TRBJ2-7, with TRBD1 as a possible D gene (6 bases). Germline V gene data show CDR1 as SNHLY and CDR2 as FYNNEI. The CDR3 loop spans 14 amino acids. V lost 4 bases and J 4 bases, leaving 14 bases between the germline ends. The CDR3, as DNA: TGTGCCAGCAGTGGATGGCAGGGGTCGTACGAGCAGTACTTC. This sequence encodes CASSGWQGSYEQYF. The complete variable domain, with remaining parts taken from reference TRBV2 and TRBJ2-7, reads EPEVTQTPSHQVTQMGQEVILRCVPISNHLYFYWYRQILGQKVEFLVSFYNNEISEKSEIFDDQFSVERPDGSNFTLKIRSTKLEDSAMYFCASSGWQGSYEQYFGPGTRLTVT.

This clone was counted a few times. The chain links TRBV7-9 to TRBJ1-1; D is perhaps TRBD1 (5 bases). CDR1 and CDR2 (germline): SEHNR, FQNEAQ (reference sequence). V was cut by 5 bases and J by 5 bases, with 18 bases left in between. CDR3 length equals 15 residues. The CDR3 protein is CASSGKGIGRTEAFF. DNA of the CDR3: TGTGCCAGCAGCGGGAAGGGGATAGGAAGGACTGAAGCTTTCTTT. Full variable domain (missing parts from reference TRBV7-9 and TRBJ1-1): DTGVSQNPRHKITKRGQNVTFRCDPISEHNRLYWYRQTLGQGPEFLTYFQNEAQLEKSRLLSDRFSAERPKGSFSTLEIQRTEQGDSAMYLCASSGKGIGRTEAFFGQGTRLTVV.

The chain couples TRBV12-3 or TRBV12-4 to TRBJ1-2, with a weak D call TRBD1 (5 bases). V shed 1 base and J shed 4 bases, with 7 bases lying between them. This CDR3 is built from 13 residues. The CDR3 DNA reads TGTGCCAGCAGTTTAGGGGGACTCTATGGCTACACCTTC. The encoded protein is CASSLGGLYGYTF.

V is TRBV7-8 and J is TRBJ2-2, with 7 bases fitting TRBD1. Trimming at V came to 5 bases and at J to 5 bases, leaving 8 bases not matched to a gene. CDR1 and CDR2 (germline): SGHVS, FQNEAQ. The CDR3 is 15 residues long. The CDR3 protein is CASSPRQGRTGELFF. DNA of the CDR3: TGTGCCAGCAGCCCCAGACAGGGTAGAACCGGGGAGCTGTTTTTT.